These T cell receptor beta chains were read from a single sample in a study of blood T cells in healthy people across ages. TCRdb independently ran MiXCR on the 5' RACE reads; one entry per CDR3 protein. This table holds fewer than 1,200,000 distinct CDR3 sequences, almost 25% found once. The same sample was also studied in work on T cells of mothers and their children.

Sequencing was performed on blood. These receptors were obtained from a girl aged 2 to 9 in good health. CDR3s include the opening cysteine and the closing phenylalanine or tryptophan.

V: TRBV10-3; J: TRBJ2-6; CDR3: CAIGGSQGASSAGANVLTF
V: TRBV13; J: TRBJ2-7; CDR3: CASSWTRRGDYEQYF
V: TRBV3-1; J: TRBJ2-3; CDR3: CASSQDAAAYTDTQYF
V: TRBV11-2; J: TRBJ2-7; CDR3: CASSLDGNNEQYF
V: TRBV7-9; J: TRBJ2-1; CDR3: CASSSPNFTRVGEQFF
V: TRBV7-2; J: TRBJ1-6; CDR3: CASSRQRVSNNSPLHF
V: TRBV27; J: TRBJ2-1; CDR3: CASFGPRLGQFF
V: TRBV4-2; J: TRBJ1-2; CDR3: CASSYGTGDGYTF
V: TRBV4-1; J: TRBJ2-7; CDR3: CASSQTSSASYEQYF
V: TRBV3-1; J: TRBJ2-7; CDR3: CASRGPKVDEQYF
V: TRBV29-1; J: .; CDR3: CSVEDSSQAGRALGEQYF
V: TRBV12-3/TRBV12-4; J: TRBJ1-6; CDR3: CASTPQGQGNSPLHF
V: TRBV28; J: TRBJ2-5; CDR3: CASRTDREYQETQYF
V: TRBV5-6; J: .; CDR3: CASSFPTWRQETQYF
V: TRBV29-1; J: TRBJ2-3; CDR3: CSGLRRDTQYF
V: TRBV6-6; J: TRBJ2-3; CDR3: CASTPRRIGTDTQYF
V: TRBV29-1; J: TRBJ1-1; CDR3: CSVEPIMNTEAFF
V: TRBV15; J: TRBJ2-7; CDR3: CATSRDLSGQGAYEQYF
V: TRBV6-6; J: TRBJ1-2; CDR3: CASRLKAGYYGYTF
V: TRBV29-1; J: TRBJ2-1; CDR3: CSAGTSGLFSYNEQFF
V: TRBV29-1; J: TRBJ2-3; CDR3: CSVVFQKIVTDTQYF
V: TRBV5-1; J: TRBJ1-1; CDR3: CASSSHRDDYTEAFF
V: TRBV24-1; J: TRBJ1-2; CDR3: CATSDPNGYTF
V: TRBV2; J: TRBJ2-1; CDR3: CASSEARGGEQFF
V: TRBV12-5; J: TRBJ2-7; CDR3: CASGPALSSSHEQYF
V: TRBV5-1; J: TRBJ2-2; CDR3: CASSITSGSNTGELFF
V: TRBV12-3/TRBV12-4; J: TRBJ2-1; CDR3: CASSFMGNNEQFF
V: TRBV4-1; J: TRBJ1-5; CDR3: CASGQDSARGPNQPQHF
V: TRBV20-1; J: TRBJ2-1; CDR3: CSARDYNGREYNEQFF
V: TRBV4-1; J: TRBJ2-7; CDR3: CASSRTPGQENYEQYF
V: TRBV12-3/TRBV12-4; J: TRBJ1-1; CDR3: CASTESGANTEAFF
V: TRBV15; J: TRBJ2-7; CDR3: CATSSETLGTSGTKYF
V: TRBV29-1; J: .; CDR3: CSVESGQTNEQFF
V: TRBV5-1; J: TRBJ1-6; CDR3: CASSLDRLWDSPLHF
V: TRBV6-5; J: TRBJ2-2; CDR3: CASSYSQGGGELFF
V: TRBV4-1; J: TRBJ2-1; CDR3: CASSLTGTSGGRNEQFF